This is a list of T cell receptor beta chains from one sample in a study of cytomegalovirus exposure and HLA in healthy donors. Sequencing used immunoSEQ multiplex PCR; TCRdb keeps in-frame clones, though not all of them. The sample contains some 110,000 clones, 76% of which appear only once. Material for sequencing was PBMCs. The source of these receptors is a woman under 30 in good health and CMV-seropositive. Both conserved end residues are part of each CDR3. Fields, in order: D gene, V gene, J gene, clone size, CDR3 protein, CDR3 DNA. A D gene is named only where the DNA matches it firmly. Clone size is stated in some rows and not others, as once, few, many or a class when expanded.

>TRBD1|TRBV7-3|TRBJ1-1|.
CASSPQGAHPEAFF
TGTGCCAGCAGTCCCCAGGGGGCGCACCCTGAAGCTTTCTTT
>.|TRBV9|TRBJ1-5|.
CASSPGVSNQPQHF
TGTGCCAGCAGCCCAGGGGTGAGCAATCAGCCCCAGCATTTT
>.|TRBV28|TRBJ1-5|.
CASSTLLNQPQHF
TGTGCCAGCAGTACGTTACTCAATCAGCCCCAGCATTTT
>.|TRBV5-1|TRBJ1-5|.
CASSLGTGMYQPQHF
TGCGCCAGCAGCTTGGGAACAGGGATGTATCAGCCCCAGCATTTT
>.|TRBV6-5|TRBJ1-4|.
CASSYNYGASNEKLFF
TGTGCCAGCAGTTACAACTATGGGGCCTCAAATGAAAAACTGTTTTTT
>.|TRBV11-2|TRBJ2-5|.
CASSSLRGGGTQYF
TGTGCCAGCAGCTCCCTCAGAGGAGGTGGGACCCAGTACTTC
>.|TRBV28|TRBJ1-1|.
CASSNRRPATTEAFF
TGTGCCAGCAGTAACCGGAGACCCGCCACCACTGAAGCTTTCTTT
>.|TRBV19|TRBJ1-3|.
CASQPGGRVGSGNTIYF
TGTGCCAGCCAACCAGGTGGCCGCGTCGGCTCTGGAAACACCATATATTTT
>.|TRBV2|TRBJ2-1|.
CAGSEVSYNEQFF
TGTGCCGGATCGGAGGTCTCCTACAATGAGCAGTTCTTC
>.|TRBV28|TRBJ1-1|.
CASSPVRLNTEAFF
TGTGCCAGCAGCCCCGTGAGGTTGAACACTGAAGCTTTCTTT
>.|TRBV30|TRBJ1-5|few
CAWSTDLNQPQHF
TGTGCCTGGAGTACAGACCTCAATCAGCCCCAGCATTTT
>TRBD1|TRBV11-3|TRBJ2-5|.
CASSLGQGTQETQYF
TGTGCCAGCAGCTTAGGACAGGGGACCCAAGAGACCCAGTACTTC
>TRBD1|TRBV11-2|TRBJ2-7|.
CASSSGTGNYEQYF
TGTGCCAGCAGCTCGGGGACAGGGAACTACGAGCAGTACTTC
>.|TRBV7-8|TRBJ1-2|.
CASSLGVGASYGYTF
TGTGCCAGCAGCTTAGGGGTTGGGGCATCGTATGGCTACACCTTC
>.|TRBV12-1|TRBJ1-4|.
CASSATGAANEKLFF
TGTGCCAGCAGCGCGACAGGGGCGGCTAATGAAAAACTGTTTTTT
>TRBD1|TRBV7-9|TRBJ1-5|.
CASSLTGDQPQHF
TGTGCCAGCAGCTTGACAGGGGATCAGCCCCAGCATTTT
>TRBD2|TRBV7-8|TRBJ2-3|.
CASSLSAGGLGDTQYF
TGTGCCAGCAGCTTGTCCGCGGGAGGGCTGGGAGATACGCAGTATTTT
>.|TRBV27|TRBJ1-1|.
CASSLRGLLNTEAFF
TGTGCCAGCAGTTTGCGTGGACTTTTGAACACTGAAGCTTTCTTT
>TRBD2|TRBV6-1|TRBJ2-2|.
CASSPSGDTGELFF
TGTGCCAGCAGTCCTAGCGGAGACACCGGGGAGCTGTTTTTT
>TRBD1|TRBV2|TRBJ2-7|few
CASSGQGQGEQYF
TGTGCCAGCAGCGGACAGGGGCAGGGGGAGCAGTACTTC
>.|TRBV20-1|TRBJ1-1|few
CSANRNTEAFF
TGCAGTGCTAACAGGAACACTGAAGCTTTCTTT
>TRBD1|TRBV10-3|TRBJ1-1|.
CAIGQAANSNTEAFF
TGTGCCATTGGACAGGCGGCTAATTCGAACACTGAAGCTTTCTTT
>TRBD2|TRBV27|TRBJ2-7|.
CASSFLAGGYEQYF
TGTGCCAGCAGTTTTCTCGCGGGAGGGTACGAGCAGTACTTC
>TRBD2|TRBV9|TRBJ2-1|.
CASSLSGTPYNEQFF
TGTGCCAGCAGTCTTAGCGGGACCCCCTACAATGAGCAGTTCTTC
>TRBD1|TRBV6-6|TRBJ2-4|.
CASSYQGETKNIQYF
TGTGCCAGCAGTTACCAGGGGGAGACCAAAAACATTCAGTACTTC
>TRBD1|TRBV5-6|TRBJ2-4|.
CASSLWDRAIQYF
TGTGCCAGCAGCTTGTGGGACAGGGCCATTCAGTACTTC
>TRBD2|TRBV5-1|TRBJ2-3|.
CASSGLAGGTSTDTQYF
TGCGCCAGCTCGGGACTAGCGGGAGGGACTAGCACAGATACGCAGTATTTT
>TRBD1|TRBV25-1|TRBJ2-5|.
CASSRDSQETQYF
TGTGCCAGCAGCCGGGACAGTCAAGAGACCCAGTACTTC
>.|TRBV2|TRBJ2-7|.
CASRDRTYEQYF
TGTGCCAGCAGGGACAGAACCTACGAGCAGTACTTC
>.|TRBV30|TRBJ1-4|.
CAWSVGQPNEKLFF
TGTGCCTGGAGTGTTGGACAACCTAATGAAAAACTGTTTTTT
>TRBD2|TRBV25-1|TRBJ2-7|.
CASSEWRGSGSYEQYF
TGTGCCAGCAGTGAATGGAGGGGTAGCGGGAGCTACGAGCAGTACTTC
>.|TRBV28|TRBJ2-7|.
CASSSPYGRGNYEQYF
TGTGCCAGCAGTTCCCCTTATGGAAGGGGAAACTACGAGCAGTACTTC
>TRBD1|TRBV18|TRBJ1-1|.
CASSPSLTGGNEAFF
TGTGCCAGCTCACCAAGTCTGACAGGGGGCAATGAAGCTTTCTTT
>.|TRBV27|TRBJ1-2|.
CASSSGGGYTF
TGTGCCAGCAGTTCTGGGGGCGGCTACACCTTC
>.|TRBV10-3|TRBJ2-6|.
CAISEQGASGANVLTF
TGTGCCATCAGTGAGCAAGGGGCCTCTGGGGCCAACGTCCTGACTTTC
>TRBD2|TRBV27|TRBJ2-1|.
CASSFGTKGTNEQFF
TGTGCCAGCAGTTTCGGGACTAAGGGCACTAATGAGCAGTTCTTC
>TRBD2|TRBV7-9|TRBJ2-5|.
CASSRTREVETQYF
TGTGCCAGCAGCCGGACGCGGGAGGTGGAGACCCAGTACTTC
>TRBD1|TRBV5-1|TRBJ2-2|.
CASRVTGVNTGELFF
TGCGCCAGCAGAGTTACAGGGGTAAACACCGGGGAGCTGTTTTTT
>TRBD1|TRBV4-1|TRBJ2-1|.
CASSQVQGALNEQFF
TGCGCCAGCAGCCAAGTTCAGGGGGCTCTGAATGAGCAGTTCTTC
>TRBD1|TRBV7-9|TRBJ1-5|.
CASSLGQGANQPQHF
TGTGCCAGCAGCCTGGGACAGGGGGCGAATCAGCCCCAGCATTTT
>.|TRBV6-6|TRBJ2-1|.
CASSPALASYNEQFF
TGTGCCAGCAGTCCCGCGCTAGCGTCCTACAATGAGCAGTTCTTC
>.|TRBV18|TRBJ2-2|.
CASSPPLGGGAKDTGELFF
TGTGCCAGCTCACCACCGCTGGGGGGGGGCGCCAAGGACACCGGGGAGCTGTTTTTT
>TRBD1|TRBV27|TRBJ2-2|once
CASTGQGANTGELFF
TGTGCCAGCACCGGACAGGGAGCGAACACCGGGGAGCTGTTTTTT
>TRBD2|TRBV10-3|TRBJ2-7|.
CATEGASGNYEQYF
TGTGCCACCGAGGGGGCTAGCGGGAACTACGAGCAGTACTTC
>.|TRBV11-3|TRBJ2-5|.
CASSWGVPQETQYF
TGTGCCAGCAGCTGGGGGGTGCCTCAAGAGACCCAGTACTTC
>TRBD2|TRBV10-3|TRBJ2-1|.
CAISEGDYSYNEQFF
TGTGCCATCAGTGAGGGGGACTACTCCTACAATGAGCAGTTCTTC
>.|TRBV27|TRBJ1-5|.
CASSLSWHQPQHF
TGTGCCAGCAGTTTATCGTGGCATCAGCCCCAGCATTTT
>TRBD2|TRBV27|TRBJ2-1|few
CASSLLAGHPNEQFF
TGTGCCAGCAGTCTACTAGCGGGACACCCCAATGAGCAGTTCTTC
>.|TRBV5-1|TRBJ1-2|.
CASSQGSNYGYTF
TGCGCCAGCAGCCAGGGTTCAAACTATGGCTACACCTTC
>TRBD2|TRBV11-2|TRBJ2-2|.
CASSPRQASGRSGELFF
TGTGCCAGCAGCCCCCGCCAGGCTAGCGGGAGGAGTGGGGAGCTGTTTTTT
>TRBD2|TRBV11-2|TRBJ2-7|.
CASRSSGDYEQYF
TGTGCCAGCAGGAGTAGCGGGGACTACGAGCAGTACTTC